These T cell receptor beta chains were read from a single sample in a study of CD8 T cells in ankylosing spondylitis. Via MiXCR, TCRdb re-called the 5' RACE reads, giving one row per CDR3 protein. The repertoire holds about 320,000 distinct CDR3 sequences, with around 10% as singletons. Input material: blood, either unsorted or a sorted T cell fraction (not recorded which). The receptors come from a female donor with ankylosing spondylitis or in good health (not recorded which). Both conserved end residues are part of each CDR3. A D gene is named only where the DNA matches it firmly. Expanded clones get a size class; other rows say once, few or many, or leave the size out.

size	J	V	D	CDR3	DNA
NA	TRBJ2-5	TRBV18	NA	CASSQTRAKETQYF	TGTGCCAGCTCACAGACCAGGGCCAAAGAGACCCAGTACTTC
few	TRBJ2-6	TRBV5-1	TRBD2	CASSPGGSSGANVLTF	TGCGCCAGCAGCCCGGGAGGTAGCTCTGGGGCCAACGTCCTGACTTTC
many	TRBJ1-2	TRBV7-9	NA	CASSSFSSIAYGYTF	TGTGCCAGCAGCTCTTTCTCTTCTATCGCCTATGGCTACACCTTC
few	TRBJ1-1	TRBV12-3/TRBV12-4	NA	CASSLQGLRSTEAFF	TGTGCCAGCAGTTTACAGGGATTGAGGAGCACTGAAGCTTTCTTT
few	TRBJ1-6	TRBV20-1	NA	CSGRMSSYNSPLHF	TGCAGTGGACGGATGAGCTCCTATAATTCACCCCTCCACTTT
NA	TRBJ1-5	TRBV20-1	NA	CSARAEGRSNQPQHF	TGCAGTGCTAGAGCTGAGGGCAGGAGCAATCAGCCCCAGCATTTT
many	TRBJ2-7	TRBV12-3/TRBV12-4	TRBD1	CASSPIGGAYEQYF	TGTGCCAGCAGCCCTATAGGGGGCGCCTACGAGCAGTACTTC
NA	TRBJ1-1	TRBV29-1	NA	CSVDFGAEAFF	TGCAGCGTTGATTTCGGGGCGGAAGCTTTCTTT
many	TRBJ1-2	TRBV25-1	NA	CASSAAQIFNYGYTF	TGTGCCAGCAGTGCCGCACAGATTTTTAACTATGGCTACACCTTC
NA	TRBJ2-2	TRBV12-3/TRBV12-4	TRBD2	CASSLGPGLSGELFF	TGTGCCAGCAGTCTCGGACCGGGACTAAGCGGGGAGCTGTTTTTT
many	TRBJ1-4	TRBV7-9	TRBD1	CASSLSTGVATNEKLFF	TGTGCCAGCAGCTTATCGACAGGGGTCGCGACTAATGAAAAACTGTTTTTT
NA	TRBJ1-5	TRBV7-9	TRBD1	CASSYGTGVGQPQHF	TGTGCCAGCAGCTATGGGACAGGGGTTGGGCAGCCCCAGCATTTT
many	TRBJ2-1	TRBV7-6	NA	CASSLARGGTSYNEQFF	TGTGCCAGCAGCTTAGCGAGGGGCGGTACCTCCTACAATGAGCAGTTCTTC
many	TRBJ2-5	TRBV20-1	NA	CSARGFQTGVGMETQYF	TGCAGTGCTAGAGGGTTCCAGACGGGAGTAGGAATGGAGACCCAGTACTTC
NA	TRBJ1-6	TRBV5-6	NA	CASSYSVSRTPLHF	TGTGCCAGCAGCTATAGCGTATCGAGGACACCCCTCCACTTT
many	TRBJ2-2	TRBV6-2/TRBV6-3	NA	CASSYGRGPAQNTGELFF	TGTGCCAGCAGTTACGGCAGGGGTCCCGCGCAGAACACCGGGGAGCTGTTTTTT
many	TRBJ2-7	TRBV28	NA	CASSLHNEQYF	TGTGCCAGCAGTCTCCACAACGAGCAGTACTTC
few	TRBJ2-1	TRBV29-1	TRBD2	CSVRPGLVGSDEQFF	TGCAGCGTCCGACCGGGACTAGTGGGCTCAGATGAGCAGTTCTTC
many	TRBJ1-2	TRBV3-1	NA	CASTAPGFDGYTF	TGTGCCAGCACCGCCCCCGGGTTCGATGGCTACACCTTC
many	TRBJ2-7	TRBV12-3/TRBV12-4	TRBD1	CASSFGDRGGEQYF	TGTGCCAGCAGTTTTGGGGACAGGGGAGGCGAGCAGTACTTC
NA	TRBJ2-3	TRBV5-1	NA	CASSLRRASIDTQYF	TGCGCCAGCAGCCTGCGGCGGGCTAGCATAGATACGCAGTATTTT
few	TRBJ1-2	TRBV27	TRBD1	CASSSMTGGYTF	TGTGCCAGCAGTTCGATGACAGGGGGCTACACCTTC
few	TRBJ2-1	TRBV7-2	NA	CASSLKWATQLNEQFF	TGTGCCAGCAGCTTAAAGTGGGCTACCCAGTTGAATGAGCAGTTCTTC
many	TRBJ1-6	TRBV6-5	NA	CASSLGTGTGSPLHF	TGTGCCAGCAGTTTGGGCACCGGGACGGGTTCACCCCTCCACTTT
NA	TRBJ1-2	TRBV7-2	NA	CASSLGIRGDGYTF	TGTGCCAGCAGCTTAGGAATCAGGGGAGATGGCTACACCTTC
NA	TRBJ2-7	TRBV30	TRBD1	CAWSVQGVGQYF	TGTGCCTGGAGCGTACAGGGGGTAGGGCAGTACTTC
NA	TRBJ1-6	TRBV15	NA	CATSNGVGSPLHF	TGTGCCACCAGCAACGGGGTAGGATCACCCCTCCACTTT
few	TRBJ1-1	TRBV20-1	NA	CSASGWGAGTEAFF	TGCAGTGCCTCAGGTTGGGGGGCCGGAACTGAAGCTTTCTTT
many	TRBJ2-1	TRBV5-1	NA	CASSNADSYNEQFF	TGCGCCAGCAGCAACGCCGACAGTTACAATGAGCAGTTCTTC
many	TRBJ2-2	TRBV10-2	TRBD2	CASSVLLAGQGGELFF	TGCGCCAGCAGTGTGTTACTAGCGGGGCAGGGCGGGGAGCTGTTTTTT
many	TRBJ2-7	TRBV9	TRBD2	CASSASSGGTYEQYF	TGTGCCAGCAGCGCAAGTAGCGGGGGCACCTACGAGCAGTACTTC
many	TRBJ2-2	TRBV12-3/TRBV12-4	NA	CASSKGTANTGELFF	TGTGCCAGCAGTAAAGGGACGGCGAACACCGGGGAGCTGTTTTTT
many	TRBJ2-1	TRBV29-1	TRBD2	CSVRGLAGEVSSYNEQFF	TGCAGCGTCCGGGGACTAGCGGGAGAGGTTAGTTCCTACAATGAGCAGTTCTTC